A selection of T cell receptor beta chains follows, all from one sample in a study of T cell responses to AZD1222 COVID-19 vaccine. TCRdb's copy holds only in-frame clones and misses some; the assay was immunoSEQ multiplex PCR. This table holds approximately 92,000 clones, roughly 91% found once. The sample here was peripheral blood, taken on day 0 of AZD1222 vaccination. These TCRs come from an adult in good health. CDR3s leave out the opening cysteine and the closing phenylalanine or tryptophan. The order of the fields is V gene, J gene, clone size, CDR3 length, CDR3 protein. Rows may omit the clone size; those that give it use once, few, many or a size class.

v_gene: TRBV6-4; j_gene: TRBJ1-1; abundance: NA; len: 12; CDR3aa: ASSRAYSNTEAF
v_gene: TRBV10-3; j_gene: TRBJ1-5; abundance: few; len: 11; CDR3aa: AIRDRGNQPQH
v_gene: TRBV30; j_gene: TRBJ2-2; abundance: NA; len: 12; CDR3aa: AWSFTANTGELF
v_gene: TRBV28; j_gene: TRBJ1-3; abundance: NA; len: 11; CDR3aa: ASRTGTGNTIY
v_gene: TRBV12-3/TRBV12-4; j_gene: TRBJ2-7; abundance: once; len: 11; CDR3aa: ASRVNWAYEQY
v_gene: TRBV28; j_gene: TRBJ1-5; abundance: NA; len: 10; CDR3aa: ASRGQSQPQH
v_gene: TRBV4-2; j_gene: TRBJ2-1; abundance: once; len: 13; CDR3aa: ASSQGRGEGGEQF
v_gene: TRBV7-2; j_gene: TRBJ2-1; abundance: NA; len: 12; CDR3aa: ASSLVATYNEQF
v_gene: TRBV12-5; j_gene: TRBJ1-2; abundance: NA; len: 16; CDR3aa: ASGLFAGRDRGWYGYT
v_gene: TRBV5-1; j_gene: TRBJ2-7; abundance: NA; len: 13; CDR3aa: ASSPPTGVGDEQY